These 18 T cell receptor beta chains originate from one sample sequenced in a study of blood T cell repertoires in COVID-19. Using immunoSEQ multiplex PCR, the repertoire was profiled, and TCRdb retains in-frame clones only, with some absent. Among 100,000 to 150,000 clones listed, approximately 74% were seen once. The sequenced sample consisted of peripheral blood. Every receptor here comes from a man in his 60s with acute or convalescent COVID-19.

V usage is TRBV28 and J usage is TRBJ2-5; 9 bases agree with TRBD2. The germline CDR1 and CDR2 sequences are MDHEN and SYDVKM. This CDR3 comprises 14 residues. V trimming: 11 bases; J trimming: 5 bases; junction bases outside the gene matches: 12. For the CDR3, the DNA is TGTGCCGCCGGATCGCGGGAGGGCCGGGAGACCCAGTACTTC. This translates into CAAGSREGRETQYF. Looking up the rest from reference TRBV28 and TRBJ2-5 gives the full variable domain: DVKVTQSSRYLVKRTGEKVFLECVQDMDHENMFWYRQDPGLGLRLIYFSYDVKMKEKGDIPEGYSVSREKKERFSLILESASTNQTSMYLCAAGSREGRETQYFGPGTRLLVL.

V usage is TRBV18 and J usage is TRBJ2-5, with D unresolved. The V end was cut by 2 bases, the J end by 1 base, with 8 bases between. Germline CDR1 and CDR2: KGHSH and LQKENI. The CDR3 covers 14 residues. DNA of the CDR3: TGTGCCAGCTCACCATCTTCCGGCCAAGAGACCCAGTACTTC. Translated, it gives CASSPSSGQETQYF.

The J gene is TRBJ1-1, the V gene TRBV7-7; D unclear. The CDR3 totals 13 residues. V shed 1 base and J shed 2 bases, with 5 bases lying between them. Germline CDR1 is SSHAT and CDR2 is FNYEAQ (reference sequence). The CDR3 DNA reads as TGTGCCAGCAGCTTAGACAGCAACACTGAAGCTTTCTTT. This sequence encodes CASSLDSNTEAFF.

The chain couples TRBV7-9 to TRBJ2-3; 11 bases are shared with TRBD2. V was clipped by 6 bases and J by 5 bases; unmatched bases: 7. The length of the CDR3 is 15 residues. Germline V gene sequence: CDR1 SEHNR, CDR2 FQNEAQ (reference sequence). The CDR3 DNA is TGTGCCAGCAGTCCGGGACTAGCGGCAGGAGATACGCAGTATTTT. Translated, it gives CASSPGLAAGDTQYF.

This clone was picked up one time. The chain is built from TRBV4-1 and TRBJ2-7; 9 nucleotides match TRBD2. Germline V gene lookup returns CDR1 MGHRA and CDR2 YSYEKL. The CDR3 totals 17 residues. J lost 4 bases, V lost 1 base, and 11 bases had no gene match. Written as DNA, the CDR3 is TGCGCCAGCAGCCAAGCTGCTACGGGGACTAGCAAGTACGAGCAGTACTTC. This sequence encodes CASSQAATGTSKYEQYF.

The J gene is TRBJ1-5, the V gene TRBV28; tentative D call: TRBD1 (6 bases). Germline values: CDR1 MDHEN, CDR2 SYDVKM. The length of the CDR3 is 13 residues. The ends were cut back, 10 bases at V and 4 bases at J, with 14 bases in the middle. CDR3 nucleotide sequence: TGTGCCACCCGGGACACCAATAATCAGCCCCAGCATTTT. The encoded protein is CATRDTNNQPQHF.

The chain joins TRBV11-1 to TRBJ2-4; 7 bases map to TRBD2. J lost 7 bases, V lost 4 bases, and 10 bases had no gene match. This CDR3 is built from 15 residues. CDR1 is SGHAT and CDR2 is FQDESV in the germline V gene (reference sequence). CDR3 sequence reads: CASSSPSGSGNIQYF. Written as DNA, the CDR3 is TGTGCCAGCAGCTCCCCCTCGGGTAGCGGGAACATTCAGTACTTC.

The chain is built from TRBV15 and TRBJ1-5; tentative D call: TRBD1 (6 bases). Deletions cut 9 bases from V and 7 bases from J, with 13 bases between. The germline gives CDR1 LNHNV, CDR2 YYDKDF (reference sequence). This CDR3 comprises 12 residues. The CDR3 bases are TGTGCCACGGGGACCAGGGGCCAGCCCCAGCATTTT. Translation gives CATGTRGQPQHF.

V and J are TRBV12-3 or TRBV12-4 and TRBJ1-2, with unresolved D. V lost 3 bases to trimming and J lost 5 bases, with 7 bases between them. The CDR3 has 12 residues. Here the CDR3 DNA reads TGTGCCAGCAGTTTTGGGCAATATGGCTACACCTTC. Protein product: CASSFGQYGYTF.

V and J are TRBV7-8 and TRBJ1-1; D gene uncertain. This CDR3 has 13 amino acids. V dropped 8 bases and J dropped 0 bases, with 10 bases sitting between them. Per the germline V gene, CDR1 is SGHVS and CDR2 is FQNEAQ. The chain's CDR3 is CASSQLMNTEAFF. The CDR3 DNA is TGTGCCAGCTCACAGCTCATGAACACTGAAGCTTTCTTT. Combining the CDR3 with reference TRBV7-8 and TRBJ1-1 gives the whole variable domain GAGVSQSPRYKVAKRGQDVALRCDPISGHVSLFWYQQALGQGPEFLTYFQNEAQLDKSGLPSDRFFAERPEGSVSTLKIQRTQQEDSAVYLCASSQLMNTEAFFGQGTRLTVV.

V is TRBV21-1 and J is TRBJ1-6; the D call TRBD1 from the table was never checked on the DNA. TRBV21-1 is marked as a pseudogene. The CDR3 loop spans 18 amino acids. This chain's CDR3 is CASSKGWGPSSYNSPLHF. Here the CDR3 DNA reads TGTGCCAGCAGCAAAGGGTGGGGGCCGAGCTCCTATAATTCACCCCTCCACTTT.

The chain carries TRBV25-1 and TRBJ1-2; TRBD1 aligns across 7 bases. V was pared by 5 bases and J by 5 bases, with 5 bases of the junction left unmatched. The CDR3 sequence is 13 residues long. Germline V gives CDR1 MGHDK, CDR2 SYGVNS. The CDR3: CASSPDRAYGYTF. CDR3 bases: TGTGCCAGCAGTCCAGACAGGGCTTATGGCTACACCTTC.

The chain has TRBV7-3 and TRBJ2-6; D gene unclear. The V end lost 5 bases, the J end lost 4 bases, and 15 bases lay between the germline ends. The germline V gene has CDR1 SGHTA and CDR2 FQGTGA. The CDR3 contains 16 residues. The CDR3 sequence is CASSPPTPGGANVLTF. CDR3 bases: TGTGCCAGCAGCCCCCCGACGCCCGGGGGGGCCAACGTCCTGACTTTC.

CDR3 protein: CASGPRDRGYGYTF. DNA for the CDR3: TGCGCCAGCGGTCCGAGGGACAGGGGTTATGGCTACACCTTC. V is TRBV5-1 and J is TRBJ1-2, with 10 positions matching TRBD1. This CDR3 is built from 14 residues. Germline CDR1 SGHRS, CDR2 YFSETQ. V trimming: 7 bases; J trimming: 5 bases; junction bases outside the gene matches: 8.

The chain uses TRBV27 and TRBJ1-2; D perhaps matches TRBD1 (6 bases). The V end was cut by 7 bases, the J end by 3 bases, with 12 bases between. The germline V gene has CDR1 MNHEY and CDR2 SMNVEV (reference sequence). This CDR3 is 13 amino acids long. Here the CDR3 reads CASTAGDYYGYTF. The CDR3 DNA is TGTGCCAGCACGGCAGGGGATTACTATGGCTACACCTTC.

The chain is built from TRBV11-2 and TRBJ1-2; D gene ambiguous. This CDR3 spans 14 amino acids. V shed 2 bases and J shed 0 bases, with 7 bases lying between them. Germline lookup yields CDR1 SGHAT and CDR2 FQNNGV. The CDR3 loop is CASSLLGANYGYTF. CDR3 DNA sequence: TGTGCCAGCAGCTTACTGGGAGCTAACTATGGCTACACCTTC.

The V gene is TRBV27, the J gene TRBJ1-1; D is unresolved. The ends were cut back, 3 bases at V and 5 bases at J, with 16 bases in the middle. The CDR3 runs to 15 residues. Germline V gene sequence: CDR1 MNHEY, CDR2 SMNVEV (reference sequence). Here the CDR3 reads CASSFTGRGQTEAFF. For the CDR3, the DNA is TGTGCCAGCAGTTTTACCGGGAGAGGGCAAACTGAAGCTTTCTTT.

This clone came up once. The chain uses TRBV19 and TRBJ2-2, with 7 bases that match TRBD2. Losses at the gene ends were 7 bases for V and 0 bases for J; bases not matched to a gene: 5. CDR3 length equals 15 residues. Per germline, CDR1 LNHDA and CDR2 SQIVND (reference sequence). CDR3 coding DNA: TGTGCCAGTACAGGGCGGGGGTCGAACACCGGGGAGCTGTTTTTT. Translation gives CASTGRGSNTGELFF.